This is a list of T cell receptor beta chains from one sample in a study of Ad26.COV2.S vaccination and SARS-CoV-2 variants. Repertoires were generated with immunoSEQ multiplex PCR, while TCRdb's copy carries only in-frame clones and drops some. In the table there are about 400,000 clones, about 91% of which are singletons. The sequencing here drew on peripheral blood, taken in a trial of Ad26.COV2.S vaccine versus placebo. The receptors derive from a person aged 18 to 59 who received the Ad26.COV2.S COVID-19 vaccine or a placebo. Each CDR3 is given with its conserved first and last residue. D genes are given only for firm matches. The size field is filled for only some rows; it gives once, few, many or a size class.

J: TRBJ2-3; size: .; D: .; V: TRBV28; CDR3: CASSLVGGFTDTQYF; DNA: TGTGCCAGCAGTTTAGTAGGGGGTTTCACAGATACGCAGTATTTT
J: TRBJ2-3; size: .; D: TRBD1; V: TRBV5-1; CDR3: CASSSRDRDGSDTQYF; DNA: TGCGCCAGCAGCTCCCGGGACAGGGATGGTTCAGATACGCAGTATTTT
J: TRBJ1-2; size: .; D: TRBD1; V: TRBV11-2; CDR3: CASSLLGQGARGYTF; DNA: TGTGCCAGCAGCTTACTGGGACAGGGGGCGCGTGGCTACACCTTC
J: TRBJ2-1; size: .; D: .; V: TRBV5-6; CDR3: CASSRPPGEQFF; DNA: TGTGCCAGCAGTCGGCCCCCGGGGGAGCAGTTCTTC
J: TRBJ1-1; size: .; D: TRBD1; V: TRBV7-3; CDR3: CASSYGQGGGTEAFF; DNA: TGTGCCAGCAGTTATGGACAGGGAGGGGGTACTGAAGCTTTCTTT
J: TRBJ2-1; size: .; D: TRBD1; V: TRBV3-1/TRBV3-2; CDR3: CASSPRDRVAEQFF; DNA: TGTGCCAGCAGCCCCCGGGACAGGGTGGCTGAGCAGTTCTTC
J: TRBJ2-2; size: .; D: .; V: TRBV6-6; CDR3: CASSPGTLAPGELFF; DNA: TGTGCCAGCAGCCCCGGGACTTTGGCACCCGGGGAGCTGTTTTTT
J: TRBJ1-1; size: .; D: .; V: TRBV30; CDR3: CAWSVHGGEAFF; DNA: TGTGCCTGGAGTGTACACGGGGGAGAAGCTTTCTTT
J: TRBJ1-1; size: few; D: .; V: TRBV9; CDR3: CASSVGVVNTEAFF; DNA: TGTGCCAGCAGCGTAGGTGTGGTGAACACTGAAGCTTTCTTT
J: TRBJ2-1; size: .; D: .; V: TRBV7-9; CDR3: CASKDGPPLDNEQFF; DNA: TGTGCCAGCAAAGACGGGCCCCCCTTGGACAATGAGCAGTTCTTC
J: TRBJ1-5; size: .; D: .; V: TRBV30; CDR3: CAWSEGWGDQPQHF; DNA: TGTGCCTGGAGTGAAGGTTGGGGTGATCAGCCCCAGCATTTT
J: TRBJ2-5; size: .; D: TRBD1; V: TRBV14; CDR3: CASSPTGQQETQYF; DNA: TGTGCCAGCAGCCCGACGGGACAGCAAGAGACCCAGTACTTC
J: TRBJ2-1; size: once; D: .; V: TRBV6-1; CDR3: CASSELSYSYNEQFF; DNA: TGTGCCAGCAGTGAACTCTCTTACTCCTACAATGAGCAGTTCTTC
J: TRBJ2-3; size: .; D: TRBD2; V: TRBV6-1; CDR3: CASSERVAGSTDTQYF; DNA: TGTGCCAGCAGTGAAAGGGTAGCGGGAAGCACAGATACGCAGTATTTT
J: TRBJ2-2; size: .; D: TRBD2; V: TRBV19; CDR3: CASSIGTSGRAGELFF; DNA: TGTGCCAGTAGTATAGGGACTAGCGGGAGGGCCGGGGAGCTGTTTTTT
J: TRBJ2-2; size: .; D: TRBD1; V: TRBV3-1/TRBV3-2; CDR3: CASSQHGQGTGELFF; DNA: TGTGCCAGCAGCCAACATGGACAGGGCACCGGGGAGCTGTTTTTT
J: TRBJ2-4; size: .; D: .; V: TRBV6-6; CDR3: CASSPPGVLAKNIQYF; DNA: TGTGCCAGCAGTCCCCCGGGAGTTCTAGCCAAAAACATTCAGTACTTC
J: TRBJ2-2; size: .; D: .; V: TRBV11-2; CDR3: CASSLVGGRTGELFF; DNA: TGTGCCAGCAGCCTAGTAGGGGGAAGGACCGGGGAGCTGTTTTTT
J: TRBJ1-2; size: once; D: TRBD1; V: TRBV18; CDR3: CASSLDRELVYGYTF; DNA: TGTGCCAGCTCACTCGACAGGGAGTTGGTCTATGGCTACACCTTC
J: TRBJ1-1; size: .; D: .; V: TRBV4-2; CDR3: CASSQNTRTEAFF; DNA: TGTGCCAGCAGCCAAAATACCAGGACTGAAGCTTTCTTT
J: TRBJ2-5; size: once; D: .; V: TRBV4-3; CDR3: CASSQVPGDMETQYF; DNA: TGCGCCAGCAGCCAAGTCCCAGGGGATATGGAGACCCAGTACTTC
J: TRBJ2-3; size: .; D: TRBD2; V: TRBV6-4; CDR3: CASSERTRDSDTQYF; DNA: TGTGCCAGCAGTGAAAGGACTAGAGATTCAGATACGCAGTATTTT
J: TRBJ1-1; size: .; D: .; V: TRBV4-1; CDR3: CASSQPAQMNTEAFF; DNA: TGCGCCAGCAGCCAACCGGCCCAGATGAACACTGAAGCTTTCTTT
J: TRBJ1-3; size: .; D: TRBD1; V: TRBV28; CDR3: CASSWGQAGNTIYF; DNA: TGTGCCAGCAGCTGGGGACAGGCTGGAAACACCATATATTTT
J: TRBJ2-3; size: .; D: .; V: TRBV11-1; CDR3: CASSVKRAATDTQYF; DNA: TGTGCCAGCAGCGTAAAACGGGCAGCCACAGATACGCAGTATTTT
J: TRBJ1-1; size: few; D: .; V: TRBV5-1; CDR3: CASSLVLDTEAFF; DNA: TGCGCCAGCAGCTTAGTACTGGACACTGAAGCTTTCTTT
J: TRBJ2-5; size: .; D: TRBD1; V: TRBV5-1; CDR3: CASSQGDNTETQYF; DNA: TGCGCCAGCAGTCAGGGGGATAATACAGAGACCCAGTACTTC
J: TRBJ2-1; size: .; D: .; V: TRBV27; CDR3: CASSFSGPHNEQFF; DNA: TGTGCCAGCAGTTTCTCCGGGCCTCACAATGAGCAGTTCTTC
J: TRBJ1-2; size: .; D: .; V: TRBV7-9; CDR3: CASSLAQGWGYTF; DNA: TGTGCCAGCAGCTTAGCTCAGGGCTGGGGCTACACCTTC
J: TRBJ2-3; size: .; D: .; V: TRBV29-1; CDR3: CSVGRGPSTDTQYF; DNA: TGCAGCGTTGGTCGGGGCCCTAGCACAGATACGCAGTATTTT
J: TRBJ2-3; size: .; D: TRBD2; V: TRBV2; CDR3: CASSMTSGRATDTQYF; DNA: TGTGCCAGCAGTATGACTAGCGGGAGGGCCACAGATACGCAGTATTTT
J: TRBJ2-2; size: .; D: .; V: TRBV4-1; CDR3: CASSQVFTGELFF; DNA: TGCGCCAGCAGCCAAGTCTTCACCGGGGAGCTGTTTTTT
J: TRBJ2-3; size: .; D: .; V: TRBV5-3; CDR3: CARSLVPDTQYF; DNA: TGTGCCAGAAGCTTGGTACCGGATACGCAGTATTTT
J: TRBJ2-1; size: once; D: .; V: TRBV19; CDR3: CASSVAASYNEQFF; DNA: TGTGCCAGTAGTGTAGCAGCCTCCTACAATGAGCAGTTCTTC
J: TRBJ2-3; size: .; D: .; V: TRBV27; CDR3: CASSLGRPTDTQYF; DNA: TGTGCCAGCAGTTTGGGCAGGCCCACAGATACGCAGTATTTT
J: TRBJ2-5; size: once; D: .; V: TRBV7-9; CDR3: CASSLVETQYF; DNA: TGTGCCAGCAGCTTAGTCGAGACCCAGTACTTC
J: TRBJ2-3; size: once; D: .; V: TRBV7-2; CDR3: CASSLGSSSPDTQYF; DNA: TGTGCCAGCAGCTTAGGCTCTAGCTCCCCAGATACGCAGTATTTT
J: TRBJ2-1; size: once; D: .; V: TRBV3-1/TRBV3-2; CDR3: CASSFGGAEQFF; DNA: TGTGCCAGCAGCTTTGGGGGCGCTGAGCAGTTCTTC
J: TRBJ2-7; size: .; D: .; V: TRBV5-6; CDR3: CASRDSTSSYEQYF; DNA: TGTGCCAGCAGAGACTCCACCAGCTCCTACGAGCAGTACTTC
J: TRBJ2-6; size: .; D: TRBD1; V: TRBV10-3; CDR3: CAISPRSGTASSGANVLTF; DNA: TGTGCCATCAGTCCCAGATCCGGGACAGCCAGCTCTGGGGCCAACGTCCTGACTTTC
J: TRBJ2-7; size: few; D: TRBD1; V: TRBV5-4; CDR3: CASSPDRLGNEQYF; DNA: TGTGCCAGCAGCCCGGACAGGCTTGGAAACGAGCAGTACTTC
J: TRBJ1-2; size: .; D: TRBD1; V: TRBV19; CDR3: CASSIGQGVGYGYTF; DNA: TGTGCCAGTAGTATTGGCCAGGGGGTAGGCTATGGCTACACCTTC